These 21 T cell receptor beta chains were all obtained from the same sample, sequenced in a study of CD8+CD57+ T cells in acquired aplastic anemia. Genomic DNA acted as the template from which TCR beta VDJ combination and CDR3 sequence profiling were carried out. TCRdb recomputed calls from the reads with MiXCR, one row per CDR3 protein. This table has under 250,000 distinct CDR3 sequences, around 43% appearing once. All patients picked for sequencing had shown, by flow cytometry, an expansion of CD8+CD57+ cells. Sequenced sample: sorted CD4+, CD8+, or CD8+CD57+ T cells (not recorded which) from PBMCs. The receptors here all came from a human donor with aplastic anemia.

In regard to this clonotype: With a much larger clone just one base away, this may be a read error. The V gene is TRBV7-8, the J gene TRBJ2-1; D not certain. The CDR3 is 12 residues long. Germline-derived CDR1 and CDR2 are SGHVS and FQNEAQ. CDR3 DNA: TGTGCCAGCAGCTTAGAGTTAAATGAGCAGCTCTTC. This translates into CASSLELNEQLF.

Comments on this clonotype: The junction shows a germline mismatch at one end, possibly a read error. V and J are TRBV10-3 and TRBJ2-1; D is perhaps TRBD2 (5 bases). In germline, CDR1 is ENHRY, CDR2 SYGVKD. The CDR3 is 15 amino acids. CDR3 sequence: CASSPLGSYDNEQFF. In DNA form, the CDR3 reads TGTGCCAGCAGTCCGCTTGGGAGCTACGACAATGAGCAGTTCTTC.

This rearrangement joins TRBV7-2 to TRBJ1-6, with a tentative D call TRBD1 (5 bases). The ends were cut back, 4 bases at V and 10 bases at J, with 11 bases in the middle. Per the germline V gene, CDR1 is SGHTA and CDR2 is FQGNSA. There are 13 residues in the CDR3. The CDR3 nucleotides read TGTGCCAGCAGCTCCAGGGCCGGGTCACCCCTCCACTTT. Its protein product is CASSSRAGSPLHF.

Note on this clonotype: The junction departs from the called germline gene at one end, perhaps through a read error. V gene TRBV6-4 combines with J gene TRBJ2-2, with D possibly being TRBD2 (5 bases). Germline assignment: CDR1 MRHNA and CDR2 SNTAGT. The CDR3 covers 13 residues. For the CDR3, the DNA is TGTGCCAGCAGTGACTCGACAACCGGGGAGCCGTTCTTT. It codes for CASSDSTTGEPFF.

Only a few counts were recorded for this clonotype. This chain connects TRBV6-5 to TRBJ1-1; D uncertain. With 3 bases removed from V and 5 bases from J, the gap between germline ends came to 4 bases. Germline V gene sequence: CDR1 MNHEY, CDR2 SVGAGI. The CDR3 length is 11 residues. The CDR3 loop is CASSYWTEAFF. The CDR3 nucleotides are TGTGCCAGCAGTTATTGGACTGAAGCTTTCTTT.

This clonotype was seen many times. The V call is TRBV9, the J call TRBJ1-2; D is unresolved. This CDR3 comprises 14 residues. Germline assignment: CDR1 SGDLS and CDR2 YYNGEE. Trimming left V 0 bases short and J 4 bases short, with 10 bases between. The CDR3 loop reads CASSVDLGSYGYTF. The CDR3 DNA is TGTGCCAGCAGCGTAGACCTCGGGAGCTATGGCTACACCTTC.

This chain links TRBV7-8 with TRBJ2-1; 12 positions agree with TRBD2. In germline, CDR1 is SGHVS, CDR2 FQNEAQ. The length of the CDR3 is 16 residues. Unmatched junction bases numbered 11, after V lost 7 bases and J lost 7 bases. Here the CDR3 reads CASTPTGTSGLNEQFF. In DNA, the CDR3 is TGTGCCAGCACCCCGACCGGGACTAGCGGGTTAAATGAGCAGTTCTTC. Combining the CDR3 with reference TRBV7-8 and TRBJ2-1 gives the whole variable domain GAGVSQSPRYKVAKRGQDVALRCDPISGHVSLFWYQQALGQGPEFLTYFQNEAQLDKSGLPSDRFFAERPEGSVSTLKIQRTQQEDSAVYLCASTPTGTSGLNEQFFGPGTRLTVL.

This clonotype has only a few counts. The rearrangement links TRBV4-1 to TRBJ1-4; D not certain. CDR3 size: 18 residues. Looked up from germline, CDR1 is MGHRA and CDR2 is YSYEKL. Trimming removed 3 bases from V and 5 bases from J, with 22 bases in between. The CDR3 region has the DNA TGCGCCAGCAGCCACCTTGATTTTTATCCCCGACGGAATGAAAAACTGTTTTTT. As protein: CASSHLDFYPRRNEKLFF.

V and J are TRBV6-1 and TRBJ2-7; a weak D match, TRBD2 (6 bases). The V gene's germline CDR1 is MNHNS and CDR2 SASEGT. Trimming removed 5 bases at V and 0 bases at J, with 17 bases between. This CDR3 is built from 16 residues. The CDR3 coding sequence is TGTGCCAGCAGTTACCCCTTAGCGGCACACTCCTACGAGCAGTACTTC. Its translation: CASSYPLAAHSYEQYF.

On this clonotype itself: This could be a read error, since a much larger clone is one nucleotide away. The rearrangement joins TRBV14 to TRBJ2-2; D gene unclear. Looked up from germline, CDR1 is SGHDN and CDR2 is FVKESK. The V gene lost 4 bases and the J gene lost 0 bases, with 15 bases spanning the gap. This CDR3 has 17 amino acids. Here the CDR3 DNA reads TGTGCCAGCAGCCGAGATAAGTACAGCCCGAACACCGGGGAGCTGTTTTTT. Protein sequence: CASSRDKYSPNTGELFF.

A few counts support this clonotype. This sequence joins TRBV18 and TRBJ2-7; D possibly corresponds to TRBD1 (6 bases). The CDR3 has 13 amino acids. Germline CDR1 is KGHSH and CDR2 is LQKENI. V dropped 2 bases and J dropped 3 bases, with 8 bases sitting between them. As DNA, the CDR3 is TGTGCCAGCTCACCAAAGGACAGCTACGAGCAGTACTTC. Protein: CASSPKDSYEQYF.

J is TRBJ2-7 and V is TRBV12-3 or TRBV12-4; 7 bases are shared with TRBD1. The V and J ends lost 7 bases and 6 bases, in that order; junction bases with no gene match: 12. The CDR3 sequence is 14 residues long. The DNA of the CDR3 is TGTGCCAGCATCCAAGACAGGGATTCGGGCGAGCAGTACTTC. The encoded protein is CASIQDRDSGEQYF.

In regard to this clonotype: A junction boundary mismatches the germline segment, possibly from a read error. The chain employs TRBV15 and TRBJ2-5; possible D gene TRBD2, 5 bases. The CDR3 spans 15 residues. Germline V lookup: CDR1 LNHNV, CDR2 YYDKDF (reference sequence). The CDR3 reads CATSREGSNQETQYF. The DNA for the CDR3 is TGTGCCACCAGCCGAGAGGGCAGCAACCAAGAGACCCAGTACTTC.

This clonotype was seen only once. The CDR3, as DNA: TGTGCCAGCAGCCCGACAGCCATGACTGAAGCTTTCTTT. It translates to CASSPTAMTEAFF. The V and J genes are TRBV14 and TRBJ1-1; the D gene is possibly TRBD1 (5 bases). Deletions cut 4 bases from V and 5 bases from J, with 11 bases between. The CDR3 is made up of 13 amino acids. CDR1 and CDR2 from the germline V gene are SGHDN and FVKESK.

The gene calls are TRBV4-1 and TRBJ2-7; 7 bases are shared with TRBD1. V shed 0 bases and J 3 bases; nucleotides not matched to a gene: 5. Germline assignment: CDR1 MGHRA and CDR2 YSYEKL. There are 15 residues in the CDR3. Here the CDR3 DNA reads TGCGCCAGCAGCCAAGAGACCGCAGGGGGCTACGAGCAGTACTTC. This translates into CASSQETAGGYEQYF.

In this sample, this clonotype turned up many times. The CDR3 sequence: CASSYGTGGNEQYF. DNA of the CDR3: TGTGCCAGCAGTTACGGGACAGGGGGGAACGAGCAGTACTTC. The chain links TRBV6-5 to TRBJ2-7, with 11 bases identical to TRBD1. CDR3 length equals 14 residues. Germline V CDR1 and CDR2: MNHEY, SVGAGI. The V gene end was trimmed by 2 bases and the J gene end by 5 bases; junction bases not matched to a gene: 2.

The chain has TRBV20-1 and TRBJ1-2, with 9 bases matching TRBD1. J gave up 3 bases and V 5 bases, and 10 bases lay outside the gene matches. The CDR3 totals 15 residues. Germline V gene data show CDR1 as DFQATT and CDR2 as SNEGSKA (reference sequence). The CDR3 here is CSAQDRGEADYGYTF. DNA for the CDR3: TGCAGTGCTCAGGACAGGGGCGAGGCTGACTATGGCTACACCTTC.

This clonotype was detected many times. V is TRBV4-2 and J is TRBJ2-7; TRBD2 aligns across 7 bases. The CDR3 is made up of 15 amino acids. J was trimmed by 2 bases and V by 4 bases; bases with no gene match: 8. Germline assignment: CDR1 LGHNA and CDR2 YNFKEQ. DNA for the CDR3: TGTGCCAGCAGCCCGACTGCTAGCGGAGCCTACGAGCAGTACTTC. It codes for CASSPTASGAYEQYF.

The chain employs TRBV7-3 and TRBJ2-3; 7 bases map to TRBD2. Germline V gene data show CDR1 as SGHTA and CDR2 as FQGTGA. The CDR3 has 15 amino acids. Trimming took 5 bases from V and 11 from J; bases not matched to a gene: 16. CDR3 in amino acids: CASSDRDYPYNEQYF. The CDR3 nucleotides are TGTGCCAGCAGCGACCGGGACTACCCCTACAATGAGCAGTATTTT.

The chain carries TRBV11-3 and TRBJ1-6, with 9 bases identical to TRBD1. Looked up from germline, CDR1 is SGHNT and CDR2 is YENEEA. This CDR3 comprises 14 residues. V lost 5 bases to trimming and J lost 10 bases; unmatched junction nucleotides: 6. CDR3 in amino acids: CASSPGQGLSPLHF. CDR3 coding DNA: TGTGCCAGCAGCCCGGGACAGGGACTATCACCCCTCCACTTT.

Concerning this clonotype itself: It may be a read error: a sequence one base away is much more abundant. The chain is built from TRBV7-9 and TRBJ2-7; 10 bases agree with TRBD1. The V gene end was trimmed by 4 bases and the J gene end by 1 base; junction bases not matched to a gene: 10. Germline CDR1 SEHNR, CDR2 FQNEAQ (reference sequence). The CDR3 has 17 residues. CDR3 amino acids: CASSSRDRGAWSYEQYF. CDR3 sequence (DNA): TGTGCCAGCAGCTCCCGGGACAGGGGCGCTTGGTCCTACGAGCAGTACTTC.